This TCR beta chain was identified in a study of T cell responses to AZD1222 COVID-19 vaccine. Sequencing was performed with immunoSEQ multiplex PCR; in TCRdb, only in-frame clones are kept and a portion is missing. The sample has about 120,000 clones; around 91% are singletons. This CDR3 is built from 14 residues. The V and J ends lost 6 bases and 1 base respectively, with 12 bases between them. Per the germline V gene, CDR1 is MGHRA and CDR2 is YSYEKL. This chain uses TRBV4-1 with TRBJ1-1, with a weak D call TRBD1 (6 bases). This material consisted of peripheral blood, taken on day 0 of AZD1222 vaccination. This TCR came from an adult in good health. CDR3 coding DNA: TGCGCCAGCAGACCCGGGACACCGAACACTGAAGCTTTCTTT. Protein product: CASRPGTPNTEAFF.